This T cell receptor (beta chain) was captured by sequencing in a study of T cell repertoires in cytomegalovirus infection. In the study overall: Indicated by public TCR beta signatures were CMV infection and matching HLA type. Study results and limitations: HLA-C-restricted CMV clonotypes gave the most frequent clonotype in two of eight donors. The cumulative frequency of public TCR beta families identified carriers of CMV plus the relevant HLA.

At least ten counts were recorded for this clonotype. Its specificity is not known. V shed 2 bases and J shed 0 bases, with 11 bases lying between them. Germline V gene data show CDR1 as SGHVS and CDR2 as FQNEAQ. The CDR3 length is 16 residues. TCRdb analysed the reads with MiXCR anew, one entry per CDR3 protein. The table has some 350,000 distinct CDR3 sequences, 15% to 20% seen once; the top ten hold 8.5% to 10%. J is TRBJ1-5 and V is TRBV7-8, with D hard to call. The sequenced sample was PBMCs. The clonotype was recovered from a human donor in good health (CMV status not recorded). Some clones in this sample may be carry-over from other donors' samples. The CDR3 region has the DNA TGTGCCAGCAGCTTAAGCGTAATTGGTAGCAATCAGCCCCAGCATTTT. This gives the protein CASSLSVIGSNQPQHF.